This T cell receptor (beta chain) was recovered during a study of T cells expressing NK-cell markers. Regarding the study as a whole: HCMV specificity of the expanded NKG2C+ T cell clones was not established.

As concerns this clonotype: What it binds is not known.

In germline, CDR1 is KGHSH, CDR2 LQKENI. The CDR3 extends over 12 amino acids. Production of TCR beta cDNA relied on 5'RACE template switching with UMIs. TCRdb re-called the 5' RACE reads and gives one entry per CDR3 protein, without DNA. With roughly 160,000 distinct CDR3 sequences in the sample, the ten largest clones hold about 19%. The material sequenced was blood T cells: a sorted CD56 or NKG2C T cell subset, CD4+ or CD8+ T cells, or bulk PBMC T cells (not recorded which). The rearrangement joins TRBV18 to TRBJ1-2. The TCR comes from a man aged 18 to 69 in good health. CDR3 amino acids: CASSDSNYGYTF.